Listed here is a single TCR beta chain. Trimming shortened V by 3 bases and J by 4 bases, and 9 bases separated the two germline ends. This CDR3 comprises 13 residues. Germline CDR1 SEHNR, CDR2 FQNEAQ (reference sequence). The donors, healthy adults who were HIV-negative, had experienced no recent acute infections or vaccinations. The data are from a study of shared clonotypes between healthy human individuals. The method was immunoSEQ multiplex PCR; TCRdb's version includes in-frame clones alone and lacks a portion of them. This sample yields about 610,000 clones, of which approximately 97% are seen a single time; 0.045% to 0.06% belongs to the top ten.

The chain has TRBV7-9 and TRBJ2-5, with D maybe TRBD1 (5 bases). Sequenced input: naive CD4+ T cells sorted from blood. The subset was: CD45RA+ positively selected. The clonotype originates from a woman aged 25 to 39 in good health. CDR3 amino acids: CASSLGQGETQYF. The CDR3 bases are TGTGCCAGCAGCTTGGGTCAGGGAGAGACCCAGTACTTC. The full variable domain, rest sourced from reference TRBV7-9 and TRBJ2-5, is DTGVSQNPRHKITKRGQNVTFRCDPISEHNRLYWYRQTLGQGPEFLTYFQNEAQLEKSRLLSDRFSAERPKGSFSTLEIQRTEQGDSAMYLCASSLGQGETQYFGPGTRLLVL.